The clone carrying this TCR beta chain was seen a few times. This sample is part of a study of T cells after yellow fever vaccination. TCRdb re-called the 5' RACE reads through MiXCR, storing one row per CDR3 protein. The repertoire holds approximately 550,000 distinct CDR3 sequences, with about 19% as singletons. This CDR3 has 13 residues. Germline V CDR1 and CDR2: DFQATT, SNEGSKA (reference sequence). The V gene end was trimmed by 6 bases and the J gene end by 7 bases; junction bases not matched to a gene: 7. The specimen comprised PBMCs, sampled 15 days after the yellow fever booster vaccination. This chain joins TRBV20-1 and TRBJ2-7; 12 nucleotides match TRBD2. The clonotype originates from a man aged 25-45 years who received the YFV17D yellow fever vaccine. CDR3 protein: CSARLAGALEQYF. The CDR3 nucleotides are TGCAGTGCCAGACTAGCGGGAGCGCTTGAGCAGTACTTC.